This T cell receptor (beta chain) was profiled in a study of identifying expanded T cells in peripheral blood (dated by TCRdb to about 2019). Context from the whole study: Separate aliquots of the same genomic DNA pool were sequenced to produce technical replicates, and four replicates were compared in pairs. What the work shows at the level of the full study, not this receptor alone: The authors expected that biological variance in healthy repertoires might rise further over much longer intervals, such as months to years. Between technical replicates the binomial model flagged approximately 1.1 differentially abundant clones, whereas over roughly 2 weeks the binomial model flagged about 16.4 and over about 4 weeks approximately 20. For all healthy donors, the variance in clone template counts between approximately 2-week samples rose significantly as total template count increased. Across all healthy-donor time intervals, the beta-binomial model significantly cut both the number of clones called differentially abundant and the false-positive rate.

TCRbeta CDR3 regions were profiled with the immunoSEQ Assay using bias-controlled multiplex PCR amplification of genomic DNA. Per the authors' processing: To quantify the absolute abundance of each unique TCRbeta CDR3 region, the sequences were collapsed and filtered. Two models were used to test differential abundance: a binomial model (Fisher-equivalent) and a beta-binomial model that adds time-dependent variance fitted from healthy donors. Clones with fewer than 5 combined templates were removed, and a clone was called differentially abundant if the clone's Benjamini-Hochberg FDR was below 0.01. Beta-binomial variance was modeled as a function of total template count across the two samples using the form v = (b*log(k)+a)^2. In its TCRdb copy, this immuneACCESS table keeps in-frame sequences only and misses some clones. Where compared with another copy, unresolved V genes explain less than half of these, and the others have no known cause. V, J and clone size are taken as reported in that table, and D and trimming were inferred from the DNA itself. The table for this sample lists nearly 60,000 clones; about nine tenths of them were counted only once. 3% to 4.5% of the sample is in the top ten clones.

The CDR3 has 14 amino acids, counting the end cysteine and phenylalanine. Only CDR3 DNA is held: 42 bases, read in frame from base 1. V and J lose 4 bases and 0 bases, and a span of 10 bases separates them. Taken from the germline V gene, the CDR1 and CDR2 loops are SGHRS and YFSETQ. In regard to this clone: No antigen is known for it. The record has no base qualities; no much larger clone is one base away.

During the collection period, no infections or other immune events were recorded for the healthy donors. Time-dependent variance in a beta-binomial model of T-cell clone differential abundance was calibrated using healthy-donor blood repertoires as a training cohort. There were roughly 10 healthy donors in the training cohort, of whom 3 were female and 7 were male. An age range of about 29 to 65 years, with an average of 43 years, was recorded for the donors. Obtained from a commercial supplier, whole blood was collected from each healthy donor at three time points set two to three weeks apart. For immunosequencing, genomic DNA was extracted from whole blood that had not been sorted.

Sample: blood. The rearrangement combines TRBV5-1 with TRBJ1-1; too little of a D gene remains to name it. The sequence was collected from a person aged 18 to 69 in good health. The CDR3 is CASSALDMNTEAFF. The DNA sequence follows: TGCGCCAGCAGCGCCTTAGACATGAACACTGAAGCTTTCTTT.